The clone carrying this T cell receptor beta chain was seen once. Sequenced by immunoSEQ multiplex PCR; TCRdb stores in-frame clones only, minus some. The sample yields about 87,000 clones, around 95% seen once. These data are taken from a study of T cell changes during pregnancy in multiple sclerosis. Trimming pared 1 base from V and 2 bases from J, leaving 11 bases between. CDR1 is SEHNR, CDR2 FQNEAQ, per germline (reference sequence). The CDR3 spans 15 residues. The TCR sequence derives from a female donor in good health, enrolled as a control in a pregnancy study. Sequencing was performed on peripheral blood, taken in the third trimester of pregnancy. The chain employs TRBV7-9 and TRBJ1-1; no reliable D call. The CDR3 DNA reads as TGTGCCAGCAGCTTAGAGGAGGTCGCAAACACTGAAGCTTTCTTT. The encoded protein is CASSLEEVANTEAFF.